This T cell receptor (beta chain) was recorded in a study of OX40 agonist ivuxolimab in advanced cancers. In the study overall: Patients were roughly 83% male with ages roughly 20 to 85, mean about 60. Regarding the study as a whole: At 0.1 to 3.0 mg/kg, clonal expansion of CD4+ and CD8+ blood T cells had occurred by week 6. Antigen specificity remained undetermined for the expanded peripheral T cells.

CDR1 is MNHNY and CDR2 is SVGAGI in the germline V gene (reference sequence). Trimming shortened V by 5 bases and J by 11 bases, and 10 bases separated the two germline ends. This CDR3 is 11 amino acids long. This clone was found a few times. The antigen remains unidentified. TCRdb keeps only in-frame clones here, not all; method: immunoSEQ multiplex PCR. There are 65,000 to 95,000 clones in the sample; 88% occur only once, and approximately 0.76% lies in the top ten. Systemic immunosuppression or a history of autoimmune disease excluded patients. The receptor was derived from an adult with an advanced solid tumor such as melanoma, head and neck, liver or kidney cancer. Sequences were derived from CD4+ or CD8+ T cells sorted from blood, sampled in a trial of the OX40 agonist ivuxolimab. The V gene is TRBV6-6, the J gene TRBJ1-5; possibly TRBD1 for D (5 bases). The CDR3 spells CASSPPGAQHF. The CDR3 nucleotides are TGTGCCAGCAGTCCACCGGGGGCCCAGCATTTT.